This T cell receptor (beta chain) was documented in a study of T cells in Graves' hyperthyroidism and ophthalmopathy (dated by TCRdb to 2018 to 2020). Looking at the study overall: Peripheral blood samples were taken at initial diagnosis, before any treatment was given. To identify distinguishing TCR V-J signatures, a discovery cohort of around 100 patients was used, comprising some 45 with Graves' ophthalmopathy and about 59 with stable Graves' hyperthyroidism. Prospective prediction of ophthalmopathy was tested in an independent validation cohort of 18 to 20 hyperthyroidism patients and 17 patients who later progressed to ophthalmopathy. The 85 to 100 discovery patients were divided at random into training and test sets in a 7:3 ratio. The study also compared thyroid tissue and blood T-cell repertoires from five or six Graves' hyperthyroidism patients. After sampling, hyperthyroidism patients received methimazole starting at 30 mg daily, and ophthalmopathy patients received high-dose intravenous methylprednisolone. TCR Vbeta CDR3 sequencing of 130 to 150 peripheral blood samples (fewer than 45 ophthalmopathy, around 80 hyperthyroidism and roughly 17 progressor patients) is reported in the paper.

A note on this clonotype: Which antigen it targets is not known. Base qualities are not recorded, but no much larger clone differs from it by a single base.

What the work shows at the level of the full study, not this receptor alone: Sample size was not statistically predetermined, and blinding of investigators to group allocation was not performed. In validation, progression to ophthalmopathy was predicted by the model with approximately 67% sensitivity and roughly 72% specificity, a median of roughly 6.4 months before onset. Most expanded thyroid clonotypes (frequency above 0.001) were also found in blood, which suggests that blood repertoires may mirror thyroid immune responses. A 13 V-J signature model separated ophthalmopathy from stable hyperthyroidism, with over 85% sensitivity and 81.08% specificity in cross-validation and 80%/75% in testing.

The trim is 2 bases for V and 1 base for J, with a gap of 18 bases between the germline ends. The CDR3 measures 18 amino acids from cysteine to phenylalanine. The DNA shown is the 54-base CDR3, in frame from base 1. According to the germline V gene, CDR1 reads MDHEN and CDR2 reads SYDVKM. A patient counted as having stable Graves' hyperthyroidism if no progression to ophthalmopathy occurred over 18 months of follow-up. Hyperthyroidism patients were aged 18 to 65 years and newly diagnosed, with disease duration of less than 2 months. The study excluded patients with uncontrolled infections, other autoimmune diseases, pregnancy or lactation. Clinical symptoms, serum thyroxine and TRAb, thyroid ultrasound, and orbital computed tomography formed the basis for the diagnoses. PBMCs were separated from roughly 9.3 ml of fresh peripheral blood using Ficoll-Paque density gradient centrifugation. Trizol reagent was used to extract total RNA, and RNA quality was then checked on an Agilent 2100 Bioanalyzer.

The TCR beta CDR3 regions were amplified from RNA transcripts. The first round of RT-PCR for the TCR CDR3 was performed with the HTBI primer set and the Qiagen OneStep RT-PCR kit. Libraries were constructed in a second round of multiplex PCR, after which size selection and purification were performed. Sequencing of the libraries was done on an Illumina HiSeq2000 using paired-end 100 bp reads. In the source study's methods: Raw data were processed with SOAPnuke, discarding reads with adapters, uncalled bases, mean Phred below 15, or no exact constant-primer or identifier match. High-quality paired reads were merged using COPE v1.2.5, and each unique nucleotide sequence was defined as a clonotype. MiTCR v1.1 was used to align the clonotypes against IMGT TRBV, TRBD and TRBJ reference segments. Only V-J combinations with frequency above 0.0001, covering 99% to 99.2% of repertoires, were analysed. A TCS score was defined as the ratio between F50 (clonal expansion) and ExV (chaos), using BLOSUM62-based TCRdist between CDR3 peptides within each V-J. Welch's t-statistics and random forest reduced 450 to 600 V-J features to under 15, which were used in a naive Bayes classifier (R e1071). TCRdb trimmed public reads at Q25 via fastp, called clones via MiXCR and kept in-frame beta chains. Duplicate CDR3 protein sequences are folded into a single record with the most common DNA and genes. The V and J calls and clone size are TCRdb's, not the authors'. The sample table lists fewer than 400,000 distinct CDR3 sequences, around 25% of them with a count of one. More than 60% of the sample is held by the ten biggest clonotypes.

This receptor was taken from a man aged 45-60 years with Graves' hyperthyroidism. Specimen: blood. The chain uses TRBV28 and TRBJ1-3; a weak D assignment points to TRBD1 (5 bases agree). The DNA sequence follows: TGTGCCAGCAGTTTACCCCCTAAGGAGGGGCGTTCTGGAAACACCATATATTTT. Its amino acids are CASSLPPKEGRSGNTIYF.